This entry lists 29 T cell receptor beta chains sequenced from one sample in a study of cytomegalovirus exposure and HLA in healthy donors (dated by TCRdb to the late 2010s). Library generation was performed with the immunoSEQ multiplex PCR assay. Drawn from immuneACCESS, this table holds only the in-frame rearrangements with V and J called that TCRdb kept. Clones are partly lost; checked studies trace under half to an unresolved V gene and leave the rest unexplained. In this sample the table shows 120,000 to 150,000 clones, about 88% of which occur a single time. Jointly, the top ten make up just over 8.5% of the sample. The sample consisted of PBMCs. The receptors originated from a man in his late teens or twenties in good health and CMV-seropositive.

This rearrangement joins TRBV27 to TRBJ2-1; TRBD1 aligns across 7 bases. The germline CDR1 and CDR2 sequences are MNHEY and SMNVEV (reference sequence). The trim removed 5 bases at V and 8 bases at J, leaving 15 bases unmatched. The length of the CDR3 is 16 residues. CDR3 nucleotide sequence: TGTGCCAGCAGTGGCTCCGGGACAGCTATACCCCATGAGCAGTTCTTC. Translating gives CASSGSGTAIPHEQFF.

This CDR3 reads CASSLRGGTEAFF. In DNA, the CDR3 is TGTGCCAGCAGCTTGCGAGGGGGCACTGAAGCTTTCTTT. V usage is TRBV5-6 and J usage is TRBJ1-1, with a weak D call TRBD1 (6 bases). Germline values: CDR1 SGHDT, CDR2 YYEEEE. With 1 base removed from V and 4 bases from J, the gap between germline ends came to 8 bases. The CDR3 totals 13 residues. The whole variable domain, remainder taken from reference TRBV5-6 and TRBJ1-1, is DAGVTQSPTHLIKTRGQQVTLRCSPKSGHDTVSWYQQALGQGPQFIFQYYEEEERQRGNFPDRFSGHQFPNYSSELNVNALLLGDSALYLCASSLRGGTEAFFGQGTRLTVV.

V gene TRBV7-2 combines with J gene TRBJ2-1; TRBD2 aligns across 10 bases. There are 15 residues in the CDR3. V gave up 2 bases and J gave up 4 bases; unmatched junction bases: 2. CDR1 and CDR2 (germline): SGHTA, FQGNSA. This CDR3 is CASSLLAGEYNEQFF. The CDR3 DNA reads TGTGCCAGCAGCTTACTAGCGGGGGAGTACAATGAGCAGTTCTTC.

This chain connects TRBV5-1 to TRBJ1-2, with D possibly TRBD1 on 6 matching bases. V was cut by 4 bases and J by 4 bases, with 17 bases left in between. This CDR3 is built from 15 residues. From germline, CDR1 is SGHRS and CDR2 YFSETQ. CDR3 DNA sequence: TGCGCCAGCAGCGTTAATCCGGGACAAGGCTATGGCTACACCTTC. Translation: CASSVNPGQGYGYTF. Filled out from reference TRBV5-1 and TRBJ1-2, the complete variable domain reads KAGVTQTPRYLIKTRGQQVTLSCSPISGHRSVSWYQQTPGQGLQFLFEYFSETQRNKGNFPGRFSGRQFSNSRSEMNVSTLELGDSALYLCASSVNPGQGYGYTFGSGTRLTVV.

The rearrangement joins TRBV4-1 to TRBJ2-2; TRBD1 is a possible D gene (6 bases). V was shortened by 1 base and J by 1 base, with 7 bases between the two germline ends. Germline CDR1 reads MGHRA; CDR2 reads YSYEKL. This CDR3 has 15 amino acids. CDR3 loop: CASSQGQENTGELFF. In nucleotides, the CDR3 is TGCGCCAGCAGCCAAGGACAGGAGAACACCGGGGAGCTGTTTTTT.

The sample holds a few counts of this clone. This chain joins TRBV19 and TRBJ1-5; D is uncertain. The CDR3 is 13 residues long. Trimming removed 4 bases from V and 6 bases from J, with 10 bases in between. Germline assignment: CDR1 LNHDA and CDR2 SQIVND (reference sequence). The CDR3 here is CASSTGEGQPQHF. The DNA for the CDR3 is TGTGCCAGTAGTACGGGAGAGGGTCAGCCCCAGCATTTT.

J is TRBJ2-1 and V is TRBV2; 14 bases match TRBD2. From germline, CDR1 is SNHLY and CDR2 FYNNEI. Germline trimming cut 7 bases from V and 0 bases from J; bases unmatched to any gene: 14. This CDR3 contains 20 residues. In DNA, the CDR3 is TGTGCCAGCACACCGGGACTAGCGGGAGAGGAAGAAGCCTCCTACAATGAGCAGTTCTTC. The encoded protein is CASTPGLAGEEEASYNEQFF.

J is TRBJ1-5 and V is TRBV11-2; TRBD1 agrees at 8 bases. The germline V gene encodes CDR1 SGHAT and CDR2 FQNNGV. The CDR3 is 17 amino acids. V gave up 4 bases and J gave up 0 bases; unmatched junction bases: 8. As DNA, the CDR3 is TGTGCCAGCAGCTCCGGACAGGGCCTTTATAGCAATCAGCCCCAGCATTTT. Its protein is CASSSGQGLYSNQPQHF.

V gene TRBV5-1 combines with J gene TRBJ2-7, with 8 bases matching TRBD2. J was trimmed by 6 bases and V by 0 bases; bases with no gene match: 5. The germline V gene encodes CDR1 SGHRS and CDR2 YFSETQ. The CDR3 is made up of 14 amino acids. The CDR3 reads CASSLAREVGEQYF. Here the CDR3 DNA reads TGCGCCAGCAGCTTGGCGCGGGAGGTCGGCGAGCAGTACTTC.

V gene TRBV18 combines with J gene TRBJ1-5; possible D gene TRBD1, 5 bases. Germline V gene lookup returns CDR1 KGHSH and CDR2 LQKENI. The CDR3 is made up of 15 amino acids. V dropped 3 bases and J dropped 2 bases, with 11 bases sitting between them. The CDR3 spells CASSPSGGGNQPQHF. In nucleotides, the CDR3 is TGTGCCAGCTCACCCTCGGGAGGGGGCAATCAGCCCCAGCATTTT.

This clone has only one observation. The chain carries TRBV9 and TRBJ2-7, with 9 bases matching TRBD1. Trimming cost V 0 bases and J 6 bases; bases outside gene matches: 4. The germline gives CDR1 SGDLS, CDR2 YYNGEE. The CDR3 has 14 residues. CDR3 nucleotides: TGTGCCAGCAGCGTAGGGGACAGGGAATCCGAGCAGTACTTC. Its protein product is CASSVGDRESEQYF.

The sample holds a few counts of this clone. The chain combines TRBV7-2 with TRBJ2-5, with TRBD1 identical over 11 bases. There are 13 residues in the CDR3. Germline CDR1 SGHTA, CDR2 FQGNSA. Trimming at V came to 5 bases and at J to 13 bases, leaving 9 bases not matched to a gene. CDR3 sequence reads: CASSDGTGGASYF. DNA for the CDR3: TGTGCCAGCAGCGATGGGACAGGGGGAGCCTCGTACTTC.

This chain links TRBV4-2 with TRBJ2-1, with 7 bases matching TRBD2. The CDR3 totals 15 residues. The V gene end was trimmed by 1 base and the J gene end by 3 bases; junction bases not matched to a gene: 3. CDR1 LGHNA and CDR2 YNFKEQ come from the germline V gene. The CDR3 nucleotides are TGTGCCAGCAGCCAAGGAGAGCGGGACTACAATGAGCAGTTCTTC. Its translation: CASSQGERDYNEQFF.

The V gene is TRBV13, the J gene TRBJ2-2, with 7 bases matching TRBD1. Germline values: CDR1 PRHDT, CDR2 FYEKMQ (reference sequence). V shed 4 bases and J 2 bases; nucleotides not matched to a gene: 4. This CDR3 is 15 amino acids long. The CDR3 DNA is TGTGCCAGCAGCTCAACAGGGGAAAACACCGGGGAGCTGTTTTTT. Amino acid sequence: CASSSTGENTGELFF.

The chain links TRBV6-5 to TRBJ1-2, with 10 bases matching TRBD1. V was pared by 4 bases and J by 5 bases, with 7 bases of the junction left unmatched. The length of the CDR3 is 15 residues. Germline V gives CDR1 MNHEY, CDR2 SVGAGI. CDR3 bases: TGTGCCAGCAGTTCACAAGGGACAGGGGTGTATGGCTACACCTTC. Translating gives CASSSQGTGVYGYTF.

J is TRBJ1-1 and V is TRBV10-1, with a tentative D call TRBD1 (6 bases). The CDR3 is made up of 14 amino acids. Germline V lookup: CDR1 WNHNN, CDR2 SYGVQD (reference sequence). Trimming removed 9 bases from V and 1 base from J, with 15 bases in between. The CDR3 protein is CASSGSRGNTEAFF. The CDR3 DNA reads as TGCGCCAGTTCAGGGAGCAGGGGGAACACTGAAGCTTTCTTT.

This clone was counted a few times. V gene TRBV6-4 combines with J gene TRBJ2-1, with D possibly TRBD1 on 5 matching bases. V was trimmed by 0 bases and J by 7 bases, leaving 16 bases between them. CDR1 and CDR2 (germline): MRHNA, SNTAGT. The CDR3 has 16 residues. CDR3 DNA: TGTGCCAGCAGTGACTCCGGTTTAGGGGCTGTGAATGAGCAGTTCTTC. It is translated as CASSDSGLGAVNEQFF.

The rearrangement links TRBV29-1 to TRBJ1-5, with D possibly matching TRBD1 (5 bases). The CDR3 runs 13 residues. The V and J ends lost 4 bases and 2 bases respectively, with 9 bases between them. Germline V lookup: CDR1 SQVTM, CDR2 ANQGSEA. The CDR3 loop reads CSVGRGRNQPQHF. For the CDR3, the DNA is TGCAGCGTTGGGCGGGGCCGCAATCAGCCCCAGCATTTT. Full variable domain (outside the CDR3, taken from reference TRBV29-1 and TRBJ1-5): SAVISQKPSRDICQRGTSLTIQCQVDSQVTMMFWYRQQPGQSLTLIATANQGSEATYESGFVIDKFPISRPNLTFSTLTVSNMSPEDSSIYLCSVGRGRNQPQHFGDGTRLSIL.

The CDR3 reads CASSPAGRWTTEAFF. DNA of the CDR3: TGTGCCAGCAGTCCAGCGGGACGGTGGACCACTGAAGCTTTCTTT. This chain uses TRBV27 with TRBJ1-1; maybe TRBD1 (5 bases). The V end lost 5 bases, the J end lost 4 bases, and 17 bases lay between the germline ends. This CDR3 has 15 residues. In germline, CDR1 is MNHEY, CDR2 SMNVEV (reference sequence).

The chain couples TRBV5-1 to TRBJ2-5; perhaps TRBD1 as D (6 bases). The V end lost 4 bases, the J end lost 1 base, and 11 bases lay between the germline ends. The CDR3 extends over 14 amino acids. The germline V gene encodes CDR1 SGHRS and CDR2 YFSETQ. CDR3 DNA: TGCGCCAGCAGCCCGGGGACAAGCCAAGAGACCCAGTACTTC. It codes for CASSPGTSQETQYF.

The chain joins TRBV2 to TRBJ1-1; D is unresolved. In germline, CDR1 is SNHLY, CDR2 FYNNEI. V lost 8 bases and J lost 4, with 11 bases in between. CDR3 length equals 12 residues. The CDR3 loop reads CASVNAATEAFF. In DNA form, the CDR3 reads TGTGCCAGCGTAAATGCGGCCACTGAAGCTTTCTTT.

The V call is TRBV19, the J call TRBJ1-2, with D unresolved. CDR3 length equals 17 residues. In germline, CDR1 is LNHDA, CDR2 SQIVND (reference sequence). The ends were cut back, 2 bases at V and 2 bases at J, with 18 bases in the middle. The CDR3 is CASSIPGGQNENYGYTF. CDR3 coding DNA: TGTGCCAGTAGTATACCCGGTGGGCAGAACGAGAACTATGGCTACACCTTC.

This clone has a single count. The V call is TRBV27, the J call TRBJ1-6; unclear D gene. Germline CDR1 reads MNHEY; CDR2 reads SMNVEV (reference sequence). The CDR3 is 19 amino acids. V shed 0 bases and J shed 0 bases, with 15 bases lying between them. CDR3 protein: CASSLSHRAGSSYNSPLHF. The CDR3 region has the DNA TGTGCCAGCAGTTTATCCCATAGGGCGGGGAGCTCCTATAATTCACCCCTCCACTTT.

The chain couples TRBV5-6 to TRBJ2-7; possibly TRBD1 for D (6 bases). The CDR3 sequence is 15 residues long. The V gene's germline CDR1 is SGHDT and CDR2 YYEEEE. V was trimmed by 4 bases and J by 6 bases, leaving 20 bases between them. The CDR3 sequence is CASSPRTALLSEQYF. The CDR3 region has the DNA TGTGCCAGCAGCCCCAGGACAGCGCTCCTCTCCGAGCAGTACTTC.

This clone has just one count. The V and J genes are TRBV6-5 and TRBJ1-2; perhaps TRBD1 as D (6 bases). V lost 5 bases and J lost 2, with 15 bases in between. Germline V gene sequence: CDR1 MNHEY, CDR2 SVGAGI. CDR3 length: 15 amino acids. The CDR3 nucleotides are TGTGCCAGCAGTCCCTATTCACAGGGAAACTATGGCTACACCTTC. Its protein is CASSPYSQGNYGYTF.

This chain connects TRBV5-1 to TRBJ2-4, with 11 bases aligning to TRBD2. Germline assignment: CDR1 SGHRS and CDR2 YFSETQ. The CDR3 spans 18 residues. Trimming cost V 3 bases and J 1 base; bases outside gene matches: 9. In DNA, the CDR3 is TGCGCCAGCAGCTCCGGGACTAGCGGAAGTGCGGCCAAAAACATTCAGTACTTC. Amino acids: CASSSGTSGSAAKNIQYF.

The CDR3 reads CASSLLPHQGTYEQYF. The CDR3 bases are TGTGCCAGCAGCTTACTACCGCATCAGGGCACCTACGAGCAGTACTTC. The rearrangement links TRBV11-3 to TRBJ2-7; D may be TRBD1 (5 bases). Germline V gene sequence: CDR1 SGHNT, CDR2 YENEEA. CDR3 length equals 16 residues. V shed 2 bases and J shed 2 bases, with 16 bases lying between them.

A few counts support this clone. The J gene is TRBJ2-1, the V gene TRBV7-3, with 11 bases fitting TRBD2. This CDR3 has 16 residues. Germline assignment: CDR1 SGHTA and CDR2 FQGTGA. The V segment lost 1 base and the J segment 6 bases; nucleotides outside the gene matches: 5. CDR3 DNA sequence: TGTGCCAGCAGCTTAAGCGGGACTAGCGGAGGCAATGAGCAGTTCTTC. As protein: CASSLSGTSGGNEQFF.

CDR3 bases: TGCAGCGTGAAAAAGGGGGCAGAGACAGATACGCAGTATTTT. It codes for CSVKKGAETDTQYF. This chain uses TRBV29-1 with TRBJ2-3, with 7 bases that match TRBD1. The CDR3 contains 14 residues. With 6 bases clipped from V and 3 bases from J, the junction kept 9 bases outside the gene matches. The germline gives CDR1 SQVTM, CDR2 ANQGSEA.